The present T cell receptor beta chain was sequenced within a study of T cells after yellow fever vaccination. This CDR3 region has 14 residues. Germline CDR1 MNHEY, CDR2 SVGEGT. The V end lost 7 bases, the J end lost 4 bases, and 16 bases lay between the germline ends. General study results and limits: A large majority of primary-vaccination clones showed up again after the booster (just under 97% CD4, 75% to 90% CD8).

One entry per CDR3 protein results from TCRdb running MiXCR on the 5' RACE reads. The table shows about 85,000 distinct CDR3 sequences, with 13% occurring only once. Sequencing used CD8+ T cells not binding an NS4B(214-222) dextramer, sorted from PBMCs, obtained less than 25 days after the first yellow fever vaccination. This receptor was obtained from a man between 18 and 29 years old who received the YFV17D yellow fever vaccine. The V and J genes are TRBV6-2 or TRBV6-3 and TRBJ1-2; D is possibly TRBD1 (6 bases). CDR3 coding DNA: TGTGCCAGCACCTACATGGGGGCTGGCTATGGCTACACCTTC. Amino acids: CASTYMGAGYGYTF.